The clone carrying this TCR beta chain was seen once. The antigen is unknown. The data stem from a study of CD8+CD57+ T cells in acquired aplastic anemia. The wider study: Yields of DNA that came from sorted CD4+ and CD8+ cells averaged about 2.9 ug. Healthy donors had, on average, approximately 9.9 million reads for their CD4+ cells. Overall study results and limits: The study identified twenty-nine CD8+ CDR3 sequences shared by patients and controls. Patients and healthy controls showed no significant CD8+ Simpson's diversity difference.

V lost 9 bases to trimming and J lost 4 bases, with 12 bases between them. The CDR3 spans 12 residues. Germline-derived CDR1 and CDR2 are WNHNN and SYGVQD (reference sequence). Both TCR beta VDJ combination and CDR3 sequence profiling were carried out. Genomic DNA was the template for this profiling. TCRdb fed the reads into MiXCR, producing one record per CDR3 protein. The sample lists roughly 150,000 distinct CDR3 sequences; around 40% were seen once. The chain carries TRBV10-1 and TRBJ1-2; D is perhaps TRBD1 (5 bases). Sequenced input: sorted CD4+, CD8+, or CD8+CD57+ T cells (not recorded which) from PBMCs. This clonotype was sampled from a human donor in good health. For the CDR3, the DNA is TGCGCCAGTGCAGACAGCCTCTATGGCTACACCTTC. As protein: CASADSLYGYTF.